The 25 T cell receptor beta chains in this list originate from one sample, sequenced in a study of control samples from healthy donors and cancer patients (dated by TCRdb to about 2020). Library creation used the immunoSEQ multiplex PCR assay. TCRdb took over this immuneACCESS table, retaining in-frame rearrangements with V and J assigned. Such tables are incomplete; in checked studies, under half of the missing clones stem from an unresolved V gene, and the remainder is unexplained. A total of tens of thousands of clones appear in this sample, roughly 90% of them only once. The ten largest make up 14% of the sample. Sequences were obtained from blood. The receptors stem from a woman aged 70-85 years in good health.

Points on this clone: Germline is not matched at one junction end, which may reflect a read error. This chain uses TRBV7-9 with TRBJ2-1; 11 nucleotides align to TRBD2. CDR1 SEHNR and CDR2 FQNEAQ come from the germline V gene (reference sequence). The CDR3 is 16 residues long. The CDR3 region is CASTLGVAGGGDEQFF. For the CDR3, the DNA is TGTGCCAGCACCTTAGGCGTAGCGGGAGGGGGAGATGAGCAGTTCTTC.

CDR3 coding DNA: TGTGCCAGCTCACCATTACAAACAGGGAATGGGAATGAGCAGTTCTTC. It codes for CASSPLQTGNGNEQFF. V gene TRBV18 combines with J gene TRBJ2-1, with D possibly TRBD1 on 6 matching bases. Germline V lookup: CDR1 KGHSH, CDR2 LQKENI. Trimming removed 2 bases at V and 7 bases at J, with 18 bases between. The CDR3 spans 16 residues.

The chain joins TRBV2 to TRBJ1-1; D perhaps matches TRBD1 (6 bases). Germline CDR1 SNHLY, CDR2 FYNNEI. The CDR3 contains 13 residues. Trimming removed 8 bases from V and 2 bases from J, with 12 bases in between. CDR3 sequence (DNA): TGTGCCAGCTCGGACAGACCCAACACTGAAGCTTTCTTT. It specifies CASSDRPNTEAFF.

The rearrangement joins TRBV6-2 or TRBV6-3 to TRBJ1-2; 7 bases are a match to TRBD1. Germline V gene sequence: CDR1 MNHEY, CDR2 SVGEGT. The CDR3 length is 14 residues. V lost 4 bases and J lost 5; bases outside the gene matches: 7. The chain's CDR3 is CASSSQQGIYGYTF. CDR3 nucleotide sequence: TGTGCCAGCAGTTCCCAACAGGGGATATATGGCTACACCTTC.

This clone has only one observation. The chain recombines TRBV20-1 with TRBJ1-2, with D possibly TRBD1 on 5 matching bases. Germline CDR1 DFQATT, CDR2 SNEGSKA (reference sequence). The CDR3 covers 11 residues. The CDR3 nucleotides are TGCAGACCAGGGCCAGGGAATGGCTACACCTTC. Its protein product is CRPGPGNGYTF.

The chain couples TRBV30 to TRBJ1-4; D remains ambiguous. In germline, CDR1 is GTSNPN, CDR2 SVGIG (reference sequence). This CDR3 spans 14 amino acids. V was trimmed by 0 bases and J by 10 bases, leaving 15 bases between them. The CDR3, as DNA: TGTGCCTGGAGTGTATCACAGACCGCGGGAAAACTGTTTTTT. Protein sequence: CAWSVSQTAGKLFF.

The chain uses TRBV9 and TRBJ2-1; TRBD1 aligns across 9 bases. J was trimmed by 9 bases and V by 0 bases; bases with no gene match: 7. This CDR3 is 15 amino acids long. The germline V gene encodes CDR1 SGDLS and CDR2 YYNGEE. CDR3 coding DNA: TGTGCCAGCAGCGTAGGTGGGACAGGGCTCGGTGAGCAGTTCTTC. This gives the protein CASSVGGTGLGEQFF.

The CDR3 sequence: CASSTGGARTEAFF. The CDR3 region has the DNA TGTGCCAGTAGTACTGGGGGCGCACGGACTGAAGCTTTCTTT. The chain couples TRBV19 to TRBJ1-1; TRBD1 might be the D (6 bases). The germline gives CDR1 LNHDA, CDR2 SQIVND (reference sequence). V lost 4 bases and J 5 bases, leaving 14 bases between the germline ends. The CDR3 has 14 residues.

This clone is a singleton in its sample. This chain links TRBV18 with TRBJ1-3; tentatively, D is TRBD1 (5 bases). The CDR3 loop spans 17 amino acids. Germline V lookup: CDR1 KGHSH, CDR2 LQKENI. V gave up 1 base and J gave up 0 bases, with 13 bases separating them. CDR3 sequence (DNA): TGTGCCAGCTCACCACGGGTGGTGGACAACTCTGGAAACACCATATATTTT. This sequence encodes CASSPRVVDNSGNTIYF.

The CDR3 coding sequence is TGTGCCACCAGTGATAAGAAAAGCCCTACGTACGGCTACACCTTC. Translating it yields CATSDKKSPTYGYTF. V usage is TRBV24-1 and J usage is TRBJ1-2; D is unclear. V was cut by 3 bases and J by 8 bases, with 18 bases left in between. CDR1 and CDR2 (germline): KGHDR, SFDVKD. CDR3 length: 15 residues.

The CDR3 bases are TGTGCCAGCTCGAGCGGGGGCAGTAGCACAGATACGCAGTATTTT. Amino acid sequence: CASSSGGSSTDTQYF. This rearrangement joins TRBV6-5 to TRBJ2-3; TRBD2 matches 8 bases. Germline V CDR1 and CDR2: MNHEY, SVGAGI. This CDR3 has 15 amino acids. Losses at the gene ends were 8 bases for V and 0 bases for J; bases not matched to a gene: 7.

This chain connects TRBV4-3 to TRBJ2-1; 10 bases are shared with TRBD2. V shed 6 bases, J shed 4 bases, and the junction held 6 bases outside the gene matches. This CDR3 comprises 15 residues. Germline loops: CDR1 LGHNA, CDR2 YSLEER. CDR3 amino acids: CASRPGLADYNEQFF. The DNA of the CDR3 is TGCGCCAGCAGACCCGGACTAGCGGATTACAATGAGCAGTTCTTC.

This clone was counted once. This chain links TRBV6-5 with TRBJ2-1, with D tentatively TRBD2 (6 bases). CDR3 length: 12 residues. The germline CDR1 and CDR2 sequences are MNHEY and SVGAGI. The V end was cut by 5 bases, the J end by 10 bases, with 12 bases between. As DNA, the CDR3 is TGTGCCAGCAGTAGAGGGGCGGGAGAGCAGTTCTTC. Its translation: CASSRGAGEQFF.

The chain recombines TRBV3-1 (or the pseudogene TRBV3-2) with TRBJ1-6; no firm D call. Germline V gives CDR1 LGHDT, CDR2 YNNKEL (reference sequence). CDR3 length: 14 amino acids. Trimming took off 5 bases at V and 6 bases at J, with 11 bases between the two ends. CDR3 bases: TGTGCCAGCAGCGAAGCCTTGCCTAATTCACCCCTCCACTTT. Protein: CASSEALPNSPLHF.

J is TRBJ2-3 and V is TRBV18; 7 bases are shared with TRBD2. The length of the CDR3 is 15 residues. Germline V lookup: CDR1 KGHSH, CDR2 LQKENI. V lost 5 bases, J lost 4 bases, and 9 bases stayed unmatched. The CDR3 is CASSTGEGAPDTQYF. Written as DNA, the CDR3 is TGTGCCAGCTCAACGGGGGAGGGAGCGCCAGATACGCAGTATTTT.

This clone showed up just once. The CDR3 sequence: CATTGGSLGDSGNTIYF. Written as DNA, the CDR3 is TGTGCCACCACCGGTGGATCATTGGGTGATTCTGGAAACACCATATATTTT. This sequence joins TRBV15 and TRBJ1-3; D is ambiguous. The V and J ends lost 7 bases and 1 base respectively, with 20 bases between them. The CDR3 contains 17 residues. Germline CDR1 is LNHNV and CDR2 is YYDKDF (reference sequence).

The rearrangement links TRBV4-3 to TRBJ1-1; D ambiguous. This CDR3 has 13 residues. Germline CDR1 is LGHNA and CDR2 is YSLEER. Trimming took off 0 bases at V and 7 bases at J, with 9 bases between the two ends. The CDR3 nucleotides are TGCGCCAGCAGCCAAGAGACACGAAATGAAGCTTTCTTT. As protein: CASSQETRNEAFF.

The V and J genes are TRBV7-2 and TRBJ2-5, with D possibly being TRBD1 (5 bases). This CDR3 contains 13 residues. The V end was cut by 1 base, the J end by 4 bases, with 7 bases between. Germline assignment: CDR1 SGHTA and CDR2 FQGNSA. This CDR3 reads CASSLGQGETQYF. CDR3 nucleotides: TGTGCCAGCAGCTTAGGTCAGGGAGAGACCCAGTACTTC.

The chain combines TRBV5-6 with TRBJ1-4; TRBD1 is a possible D gene (5 bases). CDR1 is SGHDT, CDR2 YYEEEE, per germline. V shed 1 base and J shed 12 bases, with 10 bases lying between them. The CDR3 runs 12 residues. CDR3 amino acids: CASSLMRGQLFF. CDR3 nucleotide sequence: TGTGCCAGCAGCTTGATGAGGGGTCAACTGTTTTTT.

Note on this clone: A far larger clone is one base from this, pointing to a likely read error. The chain couples TRBV5-6 to TRBJ1-5, with D maybe TRBD1 (6 bases). Germline-derived CDR1 and CDR2 are SGHDT and YYEEEE. The CDR3 length is 16 residues. CDR3 sequence: CASSLRGQGIRQPLHF. CDR3 sequence (DNA): TGTGCCAGCAGCTTAAGGGGCCAGGGGATAAGGCAGCCCCTGCATTTT.

V is TRBV9 and J is TRBJ1-6, with unresolved D. The CDR3 has 15 residues. The germline V gene has CDR1 SGDLS and CDR2 YYNGEE. Trimming took off 4 bases at V and 0 bases at J, with 8 bases between the two ends. The CDR3 nucleotides read TGTGCCAGCAGCTTCGATAGCTCCTATAATTCACCCCTCCACTTT. Encoded protein: CASSFDSSYNSPLHF.

The chain carries TRBV6-4 and TRBJ2-2, with 7 bases identical to TRBD1. Germline V gene data show CDR1 as MRHNA and CDR2 as SNTAGT. This CDR3 region has 14 residues. Unmatched junction bases numbered 6, after V lost 5 bases and J lost 6 bases. The CDR3 region is CASSSGGEAGELFF. The CDR3 DNA reads TGTGCCAGCAGTTCAGGGGGAGAGGCCGGGGAGCTGTTTTTT.

V usage is TRBV6-2 or TRBV6-3 and J usage is TRBJ2-7, with D uncertain. CDR1 is MNHEY, CDR2 SVGEGT, per germline. The CDR3 loop spans 11 amino acids. The ends were cut back, 5 bases at V and 4 bases at J, with 6 bases in the middle. CDR3 protein: CASSLNYEQYF. The CDR3 DNA is TGTGCCAGCAGTCTCAATTACGAGCAGTACTTC.

CDR3 bases: TGTGCCAGCAGTCAGGAGACTCCGAACACCGGGGAGCTGTTTTTT. This encodes CASSQETPNTGELFF. The V and J genes are TRBV2 and TRBJ2-2, with unresolved D. V lost 5 bases and J 0 bases, leaving 10 bases between the germline ends. The germline CDR1 and CDR2 sequences are SNHLY and FYNNEI. This CDR3 is built from 15 residues. The full variable domain, with the rest looked up from reference TRBV2 and TRBJ2-2, is EPEVTQTPSHQVTQMGQEVILRCVPISNHLYFYWYRQILGQKVEFLVSFYNNEISEKSEIFDDQFSVERPDGSNFTLKIRSTKLEDSAMYFCASSQETPNTGELFFGEGSRLTVL.

The chain uses TRBV5-1 and TRBJ1-2; D is uncertain. Per germline, CDR1 SGHRS and CDR2 YFSETQ. Deletions cut 3 bases from V and 3 bases from J, with 9 bases between. This CDR3 region has 13 residues. CDR3 region: CASSSKVDYGYTF. CDR3 DNA sequence: TGCGCCAGCAGCTCTAAAGTGGACTATGGCTACACCTTC.